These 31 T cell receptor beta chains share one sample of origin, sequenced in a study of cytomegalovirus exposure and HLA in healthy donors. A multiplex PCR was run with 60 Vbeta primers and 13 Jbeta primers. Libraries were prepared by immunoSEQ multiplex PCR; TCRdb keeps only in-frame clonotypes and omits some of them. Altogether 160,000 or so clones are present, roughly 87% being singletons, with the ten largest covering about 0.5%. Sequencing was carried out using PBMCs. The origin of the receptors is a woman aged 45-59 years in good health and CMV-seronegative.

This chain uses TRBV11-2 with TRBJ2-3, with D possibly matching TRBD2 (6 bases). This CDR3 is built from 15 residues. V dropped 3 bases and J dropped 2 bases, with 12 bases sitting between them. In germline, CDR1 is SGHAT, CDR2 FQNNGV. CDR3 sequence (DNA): TGTGCCAGCAGCTTTTTGGGGGACTCCACAGATACGCAGTATTTT. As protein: CASSFLGDSTDTQYF. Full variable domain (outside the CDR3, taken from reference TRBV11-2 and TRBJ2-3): EAGVAQSPRYKIIEKRQSVAFWCNPISGHATLYWYQQILGQGPKLLIQFQNNGVVDDSQLPKDRFSAERLKGVDSTLKIQPAKLEDSAVYLCASSFLGDSTDTQYFGPGTRLTVL.

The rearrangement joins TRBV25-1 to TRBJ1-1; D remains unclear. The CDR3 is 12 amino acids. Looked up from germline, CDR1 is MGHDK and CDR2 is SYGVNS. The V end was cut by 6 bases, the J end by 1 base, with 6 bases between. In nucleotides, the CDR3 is TGTGCCAGCAGCCCCGGGAACACTGAAGCTTTCTTT. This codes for CASSPGNTEAFF.

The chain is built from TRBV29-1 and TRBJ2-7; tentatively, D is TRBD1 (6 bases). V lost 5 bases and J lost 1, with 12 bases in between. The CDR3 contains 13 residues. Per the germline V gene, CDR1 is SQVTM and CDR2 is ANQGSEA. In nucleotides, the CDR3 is TGCAGCGTTTCGACAGGCCCATCCTACGAGCAGTACTTC. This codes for CSVSTGPSYEQYF.

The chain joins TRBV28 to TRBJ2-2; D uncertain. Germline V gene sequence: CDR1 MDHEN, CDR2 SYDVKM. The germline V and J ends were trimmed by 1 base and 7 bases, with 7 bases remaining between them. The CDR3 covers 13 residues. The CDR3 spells CASSLFQVGELFF. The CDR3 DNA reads TGTGCCAGCAGTTTATTTCAGGTCGGGGAGCTGTTTTTT.

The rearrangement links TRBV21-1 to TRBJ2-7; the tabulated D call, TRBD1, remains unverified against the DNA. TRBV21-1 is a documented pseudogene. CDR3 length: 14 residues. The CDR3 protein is CASPLDRRGHEQYF. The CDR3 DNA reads TGTGCCAGCCCCCTGGACAGGAGGGGGCACGAGCAGTACTTC.

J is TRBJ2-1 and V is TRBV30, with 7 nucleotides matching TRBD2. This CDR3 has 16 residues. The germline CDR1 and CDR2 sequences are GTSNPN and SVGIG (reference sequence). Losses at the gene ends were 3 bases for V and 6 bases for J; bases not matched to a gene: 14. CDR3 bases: TGTGCCTGGAGCCCGATCTGGCGGGAGAGAGCCAATGAGCAGTTCTTC. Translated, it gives CAWSPIWRERANEQFF. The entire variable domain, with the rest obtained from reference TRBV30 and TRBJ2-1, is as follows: SQTIHQWPATLVQPVGSPLSLECTVEGTSNPNLYWYRQAAGRGLQLLFYSVGIGQISSEVPQNLSASRPQDRQFILSSKKLLLSDSGFYLCAWSPIWRERANEQFFGPGTRLTVL.

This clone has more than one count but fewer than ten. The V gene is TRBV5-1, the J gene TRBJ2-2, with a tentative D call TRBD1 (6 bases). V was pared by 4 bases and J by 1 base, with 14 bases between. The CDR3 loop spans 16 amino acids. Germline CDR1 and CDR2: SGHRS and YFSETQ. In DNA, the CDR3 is TGCGCCAGCAGCCCTGGGACACTTGGGAACACCGGGGAGCTGTTTTTT. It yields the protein CASSPGTLGNTGELFF.

DNA of the CDR3: TGCGCCAGCAGCCAAGTTGTGCTACTAGGCAATGAGCAGTTCTTC. Amino acids: CASSQVVLLGNEQFF. The gene calls are TRBV4-3 and TRBJ2-1; the D gene is possibly TRBD2 (5 bases). This CDR3 is built from 15 residues. V was cut by 1 base and J by 6 bases, with 13 bases left in between. CDR1 is LGHNA and CDR2 is YSLEER in the germline V gene.

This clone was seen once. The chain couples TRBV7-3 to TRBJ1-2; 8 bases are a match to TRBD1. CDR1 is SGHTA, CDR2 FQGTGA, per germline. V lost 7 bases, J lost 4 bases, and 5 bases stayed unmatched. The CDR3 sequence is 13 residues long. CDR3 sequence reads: CASIQGESYGYTF. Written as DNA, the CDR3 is TGTGCCAGCATACAGGGGGAGTCCTATGGCTACACCTTC.

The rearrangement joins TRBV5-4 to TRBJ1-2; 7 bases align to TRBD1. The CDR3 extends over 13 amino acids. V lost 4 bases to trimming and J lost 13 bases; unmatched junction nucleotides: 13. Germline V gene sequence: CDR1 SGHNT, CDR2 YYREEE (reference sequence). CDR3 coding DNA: TGTGCCAGCAGCCCGGGACAGAGAAGTTCTTGCACCTTC. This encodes CASSPGQRSSCTF.

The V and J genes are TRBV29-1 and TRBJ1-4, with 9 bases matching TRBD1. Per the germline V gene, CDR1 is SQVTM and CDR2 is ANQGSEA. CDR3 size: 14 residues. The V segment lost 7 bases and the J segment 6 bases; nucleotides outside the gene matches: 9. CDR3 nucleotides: TGCAGCGCACAGACAGGGGGTGGAGATGAAAAACTGTTTTTT. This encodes CSAQTGGGDEKLFF. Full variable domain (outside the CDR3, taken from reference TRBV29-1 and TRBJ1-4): SAVISQKPSRDICQRGTSLTIQCQVDSQVTMMFWYRQQPGQSLTLIATANQGSEATYESGFVIDKFPISRPNLTFSTLTVSNMSPEDSSIYLCSAQTGGGDEKLFFGSGTQLSVL.

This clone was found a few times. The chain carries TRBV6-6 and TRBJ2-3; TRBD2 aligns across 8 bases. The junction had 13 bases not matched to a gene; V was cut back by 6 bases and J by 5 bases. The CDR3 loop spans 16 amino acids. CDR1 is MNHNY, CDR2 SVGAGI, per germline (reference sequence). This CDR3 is CASRPGSGGNRDTQYF. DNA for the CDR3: TGTGCCAGCAGGCCCGGGAGCGGGGGAAATCGAGATACGCAGTATTTT.

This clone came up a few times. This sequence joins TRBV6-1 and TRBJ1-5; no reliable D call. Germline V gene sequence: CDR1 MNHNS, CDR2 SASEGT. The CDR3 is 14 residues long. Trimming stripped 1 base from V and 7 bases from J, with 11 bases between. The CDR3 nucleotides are TGTGCCAGCAGTGAAGTGTCTCTACGGCAGCCCCAGCATTTT. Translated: CASSEVSLRQPQHF.

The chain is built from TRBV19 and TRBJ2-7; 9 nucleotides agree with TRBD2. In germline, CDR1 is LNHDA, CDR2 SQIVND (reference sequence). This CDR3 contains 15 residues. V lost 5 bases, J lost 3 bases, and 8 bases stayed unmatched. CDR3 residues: CASSPRSSGVYEQYF. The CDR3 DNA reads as TGTGCCAGTAGTCCCAGATCTAGCGGGGTCTACGAGCAGTACTTC.

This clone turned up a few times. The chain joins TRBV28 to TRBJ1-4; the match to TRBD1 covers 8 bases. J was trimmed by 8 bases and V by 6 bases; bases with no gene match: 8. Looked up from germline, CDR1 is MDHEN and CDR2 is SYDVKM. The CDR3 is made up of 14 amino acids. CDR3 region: CASRGTGLGEKLFF. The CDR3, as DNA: TGTGCCAGCAGGGGGACAGGTTTAGGGGAAAAACTGTTTTTT.

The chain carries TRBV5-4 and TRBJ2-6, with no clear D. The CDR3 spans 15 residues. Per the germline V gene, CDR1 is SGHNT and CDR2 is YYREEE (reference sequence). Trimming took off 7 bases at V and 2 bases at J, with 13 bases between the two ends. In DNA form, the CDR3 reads TGTGCCAGCCTAAACAGAGAAGCTGGGGCCAACGTCCTGACTTTC. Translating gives CASLNREAGANVLTF. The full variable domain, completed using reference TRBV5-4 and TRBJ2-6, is ETGVTQSPTHLIKTRGQQVTLRCSSQSGHNTVSWYQQALGQGPQFIFQYYREEENGRGNFPPRFSGLQFPNYSSELNVNALELDDSALYLCASLNREAGANVLTFGAGSRLTVL.

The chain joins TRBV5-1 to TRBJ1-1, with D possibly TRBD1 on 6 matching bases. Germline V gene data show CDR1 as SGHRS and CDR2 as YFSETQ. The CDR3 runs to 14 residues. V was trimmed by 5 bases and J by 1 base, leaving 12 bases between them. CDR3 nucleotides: TGCGCCAGCAGTCCGGACAGACAGAACACTGAAGCTTTCTTT. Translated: CASSPDRQNTEAFF.

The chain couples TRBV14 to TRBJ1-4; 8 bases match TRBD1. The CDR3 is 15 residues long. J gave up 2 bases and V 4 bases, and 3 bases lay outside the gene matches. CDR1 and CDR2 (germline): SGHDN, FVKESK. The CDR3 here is CASSPRQGTNEKLFF. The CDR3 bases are TGTGCCAGCAGCCCAAGACAGGGGACTAATGAAAAACTGTTTTTT.

The chain's CDR3 is CASRYPGQSYEQYF. CDR3 bases: TGTGCCAGCAGGTACCCAGGACAGAGCTACGAGCAGTACTTC. The rearrangement links TRBV6-6 to TRBJ2-7, with a possible D match to TRBD1 (6 bases). Germline V gene sequence: CDR1 MNHNY, CDR2 SVGAGI (reference sequence). V was trimmed by 6 bases and J by 3 bases, leaving 15 bases between them. The CDR3 length is 14 residues.

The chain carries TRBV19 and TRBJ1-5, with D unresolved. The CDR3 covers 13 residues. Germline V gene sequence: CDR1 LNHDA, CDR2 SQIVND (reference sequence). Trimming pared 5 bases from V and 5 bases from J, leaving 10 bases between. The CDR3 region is CASSVHDYQPQHF. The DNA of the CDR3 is TGTGCCAGTAGTGTACATGATTATCAGCCCCAGCATTTT.

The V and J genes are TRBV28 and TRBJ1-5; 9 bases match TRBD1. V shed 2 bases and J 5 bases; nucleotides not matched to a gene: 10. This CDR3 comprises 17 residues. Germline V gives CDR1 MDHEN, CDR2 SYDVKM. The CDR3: CASSLGTGRVGDQPQHF. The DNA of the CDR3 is TGTGCCAGCAGTTTAGGGACAGGGAGAGTGGGGGATCAGCCCCAGCATTTT. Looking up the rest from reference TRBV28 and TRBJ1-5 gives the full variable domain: DVKVTQSSRYLVKRTGEKVFLECVQDMDHENMFWYRQDPGLGLRLIYFSYDVKMKEKGDIPEGYSVSREKKERFSLILESASTNQTSMYLCASSLGTGRVGDQPQHFGDGTRLSIL.

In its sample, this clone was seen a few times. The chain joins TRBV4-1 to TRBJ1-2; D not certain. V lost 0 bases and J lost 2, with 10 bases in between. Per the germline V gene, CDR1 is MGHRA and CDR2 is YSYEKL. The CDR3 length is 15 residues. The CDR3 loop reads CASSQESGRNYGYTF. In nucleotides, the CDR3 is TGCGCCAGCAGCCAAGAAAGCGGGAGGAACTATGGCTACACCTTC.

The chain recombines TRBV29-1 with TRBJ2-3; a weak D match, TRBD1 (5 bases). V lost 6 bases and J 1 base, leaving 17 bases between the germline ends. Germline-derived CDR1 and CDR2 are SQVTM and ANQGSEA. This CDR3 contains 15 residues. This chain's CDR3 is CSVSPGLWGTDTQYF. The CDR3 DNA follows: TGCAGCGTCAGTCCAGGGTTATGGGGCACAGATACGCAGTATTTT.

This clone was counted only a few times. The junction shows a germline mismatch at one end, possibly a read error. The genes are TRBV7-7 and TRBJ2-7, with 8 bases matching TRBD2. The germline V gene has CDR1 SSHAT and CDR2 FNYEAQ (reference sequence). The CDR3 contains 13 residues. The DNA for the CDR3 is TGTGCTAGCAGCCCAGGTCGGGGGGGGGAGCAGTACTTC. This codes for CASSPGRGGEQYF.

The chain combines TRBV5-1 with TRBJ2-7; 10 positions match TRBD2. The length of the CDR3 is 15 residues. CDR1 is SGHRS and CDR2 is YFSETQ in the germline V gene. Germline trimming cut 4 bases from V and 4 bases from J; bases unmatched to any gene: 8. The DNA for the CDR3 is TGCGCCAGCAGCGTTACTAGCGGGGCCTTGTACGAGCAGTACTTC. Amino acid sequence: CASSVTSGALYEQYF.

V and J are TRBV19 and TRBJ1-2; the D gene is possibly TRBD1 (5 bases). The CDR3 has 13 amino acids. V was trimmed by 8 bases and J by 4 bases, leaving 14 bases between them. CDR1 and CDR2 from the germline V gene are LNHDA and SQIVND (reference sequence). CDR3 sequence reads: CASGEGLTYGYTF. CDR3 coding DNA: TGTGCCAGTGGGGAGGGACTCACCTATGGCTACACCTTC. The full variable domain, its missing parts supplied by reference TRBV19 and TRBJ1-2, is DGGITQSPKYLFRKEGQNVTLSCEQNLNHDAMYWYRQDPGQGLRLIYYSQIVNDFQKGDIAEGYSVSREKKESFPLTVTSAQKNPTAFYLCASGEGLTYGYTFGSGTRLTVV.

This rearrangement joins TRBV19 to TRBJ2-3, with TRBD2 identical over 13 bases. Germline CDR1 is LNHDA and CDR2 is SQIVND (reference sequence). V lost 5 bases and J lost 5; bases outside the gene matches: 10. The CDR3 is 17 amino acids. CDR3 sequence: CASSLRPLAGGQDTQYF. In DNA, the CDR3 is TGTGCCAGTAGTCTCCGGCCACTAGCGGGAGGGCAAGATACGCAGTATTTT.

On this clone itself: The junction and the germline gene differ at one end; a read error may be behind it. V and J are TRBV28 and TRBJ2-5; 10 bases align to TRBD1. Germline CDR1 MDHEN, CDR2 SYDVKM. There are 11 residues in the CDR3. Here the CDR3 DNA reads TGTGCCAGCAGCCGGGGGGGACAGGGGCACTTC. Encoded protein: CASSRGGQGHF.

The CDR3 spells CASILGAESQETQYF. The DNA for the CDR3 is TGTGCCAGCATCCTAGGAGCAGAGTCACAAGAGACCCAGTACTTC. This sequence joins TRBV11-2 and TRBJ2-5; D is unresolved. The CDR3 has 15 amino acids. From germline, CDR1 is SGHAT and CDR2 FQNNGV. V shed 7 bases and J shed 2 bases, with 17 bases lying between them.

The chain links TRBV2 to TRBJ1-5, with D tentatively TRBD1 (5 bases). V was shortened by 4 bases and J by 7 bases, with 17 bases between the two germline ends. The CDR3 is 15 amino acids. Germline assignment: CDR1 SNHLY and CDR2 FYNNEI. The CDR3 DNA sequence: TGTGCCAGCAGTGGACAGTCGTTTAGAATACAGCCCCAGCATTTT. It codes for CASSGQSFRIQPQHF.

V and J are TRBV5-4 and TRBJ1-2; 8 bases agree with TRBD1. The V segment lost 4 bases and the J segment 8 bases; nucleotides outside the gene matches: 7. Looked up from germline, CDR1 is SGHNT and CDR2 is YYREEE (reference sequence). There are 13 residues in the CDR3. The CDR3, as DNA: TGTGCCAGCAGCCCCCTGACAGGGGAAGGCTACACCTTC. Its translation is CASSPLTGEGYTF.